This T cell receptor beta chain was retrieved from a study of beta chain features in type 1 diabetes. Study-wide findings and caveats: Fewer junction insertions and more nucleotide deletions appeared in type 1 diabetes patients. HLA effects on TCRB rearrangement stayed unresolved here.

The germline gives CDR1 MNHNY, CDR2 SVGAGI (reference sequence). This CDR3 has 14 amino acids. Trimming shortened V by 0 bases and J by 2 bases, and 7 bases separated the two germline ends. This clone has a handful of counts. As yet, its antigen is unknown. The study reverse transcribed the entire isolated RNA, so it sequenced expressed TCRB transcripts. Measured with immunoSEQ multiplex PCR; TCRdb has only the in-frame clones, and not every one. In the table there are hundreds of thousands of clones, roughly 30% of which are singletons. Sort purity for all populations was recorded as exceeding 98%. The source is a man aged 18 to 30 in good health. The V call is TRBV6-6, the J call TRBJ1-2, with no clear D. Specimen: naive CD4+ T cells from blood. The CDR3 loop reads CASSYSTDNYGYTF. Here the CDR3 DNA reads TGTGCCAGCAGTTACTCCACGGACAACTATGGCTACACCTTC.